This T cell receptor (beta chain) is from a study of CXCR3-negative and CXCR3-positive naive CD8 T cells. Study observations and caveats: CXCR3-positive naive cells had TRB CDR3s that were more hydrophobic than CXCR3-negative naive cells had.

With UMI labels, 5' RACE was used to prepare the TRB cDNA libraries. TCRdb re-called the 5' RACE reads and shows each CDR3 protein once, DNA omitted. The table lists about 98,000 distinct CDR3 sequences, with 0.82% in the top ten. CDR3 length: 14 amino acids. The germline V gene has CDR1 LGHNA and CDR2 YNFKEQ. As to this clonotype: Its antigen remains unidentified.

The chain links TRBV4-2 to TRBJ2-2. Material: naive CXCR3+ CD8+ T cells from blood. Subset specified: CD45RO-CCR7+CD27+CD95- naive CD8+ T cells expressing CXCR3 (TNR3+). This TCR was recovered from a human donor in good health. Some clones in this sample may be carry-over from other donors' samples. Here the CDR3 reads CASSLDGNTGELFF.